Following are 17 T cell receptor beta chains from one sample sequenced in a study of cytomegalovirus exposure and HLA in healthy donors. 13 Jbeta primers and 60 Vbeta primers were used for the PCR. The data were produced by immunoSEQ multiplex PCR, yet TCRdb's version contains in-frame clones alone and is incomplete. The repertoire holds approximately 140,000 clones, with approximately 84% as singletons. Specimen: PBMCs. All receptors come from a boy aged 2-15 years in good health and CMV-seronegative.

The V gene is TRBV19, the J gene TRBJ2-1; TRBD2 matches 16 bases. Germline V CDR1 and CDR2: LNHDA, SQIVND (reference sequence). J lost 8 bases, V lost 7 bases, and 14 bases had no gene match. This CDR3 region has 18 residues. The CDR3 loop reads CASIPGTSGRAVLDEQFF. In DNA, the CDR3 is TGTGCCAGTATCCCCGGGACTAGCGGGAGGGCCGTGCTAGATGAGCAGTTCTTC.

CDR3 protein: CASSDSAGGHNEQFF. In DNA form, the CDR3 reads TGTGCCAGCAGTGACTCGGCAGGGGGTCACAATGAGCAGTTCTTC. V is TRBV6-4 and J is TRBJ2-1, with 7 bases identical to TRBD1. This CDR3 region has 15 residues. From germline, CDR1 is MRHNA and CDR2 SNTAGT. After removal of 0 bases from V and 5 bases from J, the junction contained 4 bases not matched to a gene.

CDR3 sequence (DNA): TGTGCCTGGGGCAGGGTGAACACTGAAGCTTTCTTT. Its protein is CAWGRVNTEAFF. The V gene is TRBV30, the J gene TRBJ1-1, with D perhaps matching TRBD1 (5 bases). In germline, CDR1 is GTSNPN, CDR2 SVGIG (reference sequence). Trimming pared 5 bases from V and 0 bases from J, leaving 7 bases between. This CDR3 is 12 amino acids long.

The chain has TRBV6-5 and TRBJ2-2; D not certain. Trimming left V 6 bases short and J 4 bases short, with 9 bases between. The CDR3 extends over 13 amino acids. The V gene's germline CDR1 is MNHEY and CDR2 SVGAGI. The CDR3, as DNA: TGTGCCAGCAGGCTACCGGGCACCGGGGAGCTGTTTTTT. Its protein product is CASRLPGTGELFF.

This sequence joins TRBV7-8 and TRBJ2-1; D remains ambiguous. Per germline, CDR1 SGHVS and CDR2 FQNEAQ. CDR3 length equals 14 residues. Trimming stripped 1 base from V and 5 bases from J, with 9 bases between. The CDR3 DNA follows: TGTGCCAGCAGCTTAGGAGGCAGCCACAATGAGCAGTTCTTC. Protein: CASSLGGSHNEQFF.

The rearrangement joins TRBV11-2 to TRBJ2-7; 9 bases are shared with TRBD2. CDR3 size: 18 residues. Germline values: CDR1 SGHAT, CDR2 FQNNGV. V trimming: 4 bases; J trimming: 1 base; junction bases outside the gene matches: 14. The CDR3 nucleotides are TGTGCCAGCAGCTCCACCCCCCCTTTTGCGGGAGGGTCCTACGAGCAGTACGTC. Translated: CASSSTPPFAGGSYEQYV.

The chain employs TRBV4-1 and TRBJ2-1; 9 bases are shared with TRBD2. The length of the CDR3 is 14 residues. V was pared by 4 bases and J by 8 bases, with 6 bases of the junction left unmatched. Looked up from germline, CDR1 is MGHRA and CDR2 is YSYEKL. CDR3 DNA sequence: TGCGCCAGCAGCCTCATAGCGGGAGAGGATGAGCAGTTCTTC. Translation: CASSLIAGEDEQFF.

CDR3 residues: CASRPGLVTDTQYF. The CDR3 DNA follows: TGTGCCAGCAGGCCGGGACTCGTCACAGATACGCAGTATTTT. This chain links TRBV6-5 with TRBJ2-3; TRBD2 is a possible D gene (6 bases). Germline V gene sequence: CDR1 MNHEY, CDR2 SVGAGI. The CDR3 consists of 14 residues. The V gene lost 6 bases and the J gene lost 2 bases, with 12 bases spanning the gap.

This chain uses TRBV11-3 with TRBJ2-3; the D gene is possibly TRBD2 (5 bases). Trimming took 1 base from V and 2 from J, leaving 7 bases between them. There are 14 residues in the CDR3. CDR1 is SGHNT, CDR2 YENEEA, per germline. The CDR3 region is CASSLAGNTDTQYF. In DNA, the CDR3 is TGTGCCAGCAGCTTAGCGGGGAACACAGATACGCAGTATTTT.

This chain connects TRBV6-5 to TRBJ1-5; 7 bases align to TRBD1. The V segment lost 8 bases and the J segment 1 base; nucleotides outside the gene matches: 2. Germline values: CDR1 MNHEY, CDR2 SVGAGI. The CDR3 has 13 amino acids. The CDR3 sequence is CASRTGSNQPQHF. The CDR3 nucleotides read TGTGCCAGCCGGACAGGAAGCAATCAGCCCCAGCATTTT.

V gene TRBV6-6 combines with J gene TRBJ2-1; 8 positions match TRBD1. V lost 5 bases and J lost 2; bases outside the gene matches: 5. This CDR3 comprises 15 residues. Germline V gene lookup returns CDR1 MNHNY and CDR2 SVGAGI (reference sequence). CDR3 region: CASSIGTGTYNEQFF. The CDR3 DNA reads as TGTGCCAGCAGTATAGGGACAGGCACCTACAATGAGCAGTTCTTC.

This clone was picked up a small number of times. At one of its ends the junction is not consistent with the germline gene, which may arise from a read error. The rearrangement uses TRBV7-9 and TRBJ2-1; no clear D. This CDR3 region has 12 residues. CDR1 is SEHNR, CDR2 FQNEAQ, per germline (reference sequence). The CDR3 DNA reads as TGTTCCAGCAGCTTCTCCGACAATGAGCAGTTCTTC. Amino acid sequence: CSSSFSDNEQFF. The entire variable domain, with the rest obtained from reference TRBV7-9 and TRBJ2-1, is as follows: DTGVSQNPRHKITKRGQNVTFRCDPISEHNRLYWYRQTLGQGPEFLTYFQNEAQLEKSRLLSDRFSAERPKGSFSTLEIQRTEQGDSAMYLCSSSFSDNEQFFGPGTRLTVL.

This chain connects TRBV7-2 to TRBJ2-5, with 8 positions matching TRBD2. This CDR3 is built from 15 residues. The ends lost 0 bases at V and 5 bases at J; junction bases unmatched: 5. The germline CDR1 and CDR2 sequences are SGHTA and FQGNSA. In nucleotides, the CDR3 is TGTGCCAGCAGCTTAGCCGGGACTAGGACGGAGACCCAGTACTTC. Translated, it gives CASSLAGTRTETQYF.

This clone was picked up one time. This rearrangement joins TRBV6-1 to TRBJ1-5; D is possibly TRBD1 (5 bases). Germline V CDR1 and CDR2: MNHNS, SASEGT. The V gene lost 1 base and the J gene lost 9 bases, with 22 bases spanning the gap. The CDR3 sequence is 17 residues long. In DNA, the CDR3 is TGTGCCAGCAGTGAAGGGGGGACTAGAGGGGCAAGAGGGCCCCAGCATTTT. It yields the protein CASSEGGTRGARGPQHF.

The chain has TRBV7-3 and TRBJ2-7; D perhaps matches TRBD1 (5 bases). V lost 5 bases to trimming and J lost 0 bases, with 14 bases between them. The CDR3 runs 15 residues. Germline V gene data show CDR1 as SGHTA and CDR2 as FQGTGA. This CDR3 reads CASSHWTQSSYEQYV. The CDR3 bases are TGTGCCAGCAGCCATTGGACACAAAGCTCCTACGAGCAGTACGTC.

CDR3 bases: TGTGCCAGCAATACGGGACTGCCGAACACTGAAGCTTTCTTT. It translates to CASNTGLPNTEAFF. The rearrangement uses TRBV2 and TRBJ1-1; D is perhaps TRBD1 (5 bases). V was trimmed by 7 bases and J by 1 base, leaving 13 bases between them. The germline CDR1 and CDR2 sequences are SNHLY and FYNNEI. This CDR3 comprises 14 residues. The whole variable domain, filled in from reference TRBV2 and TRBJ1-1, reads EPEVTQTPSHQVTQMGQEVILRCVPISNHLYFYWYRQILGQKVEFLVSFYNNEISEKSEIFDDQFSVERPDGSNFTLKIRSTKLEDSAMYFCASNTGLPNTEAFFGQGTRLTVV.

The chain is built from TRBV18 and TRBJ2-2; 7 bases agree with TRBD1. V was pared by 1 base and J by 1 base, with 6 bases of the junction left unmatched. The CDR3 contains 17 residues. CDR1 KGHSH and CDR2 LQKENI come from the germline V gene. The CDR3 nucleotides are TGTGCCAGCTCACCACTCCGGGACAGCCTGAACACCGGGGAGCTGTTTTTT. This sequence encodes CASSPLRDSLNTGELFF.